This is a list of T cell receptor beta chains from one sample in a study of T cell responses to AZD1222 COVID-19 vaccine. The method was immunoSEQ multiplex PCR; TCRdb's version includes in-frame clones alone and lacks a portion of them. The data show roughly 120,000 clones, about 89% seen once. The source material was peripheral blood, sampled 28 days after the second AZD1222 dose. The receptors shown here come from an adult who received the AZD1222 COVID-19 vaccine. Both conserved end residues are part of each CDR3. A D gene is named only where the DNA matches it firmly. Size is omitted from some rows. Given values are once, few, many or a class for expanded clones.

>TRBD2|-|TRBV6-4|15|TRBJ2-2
CASSEGEGQTGELFF
TGTGCCAGCAGTGAGGGGGAGGGCCAGACCGGGGAGCTGTTTTTT
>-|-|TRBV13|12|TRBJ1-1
CASRAGVTEAFF
TGTGCCAGCAGGGCCGGGGTCACTGAAGCTTTCTTT
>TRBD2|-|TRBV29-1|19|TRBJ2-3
CSVEPWDGLAGSSTDTQYF
TGCAGCGTCGAGCCATGGGATGGACTAGCGGGTTCTAGCACAGATACGCAGTATTTT
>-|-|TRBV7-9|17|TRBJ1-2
CASSQPGRAPFNYGYTF
TGTGCCAGCAGCCAACCGGGCAGAGCCCCTTTTAACTATGGCTACACCTTC
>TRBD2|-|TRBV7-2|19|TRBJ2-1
CASSPIMLAGISSYNEQFF
TGTGCCAGCAGCCCCATTATGCTAGCGGGAATCTCCTCCTACAATGAGCAGTTCTTC
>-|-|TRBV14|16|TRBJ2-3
CASSQDVQGRTDTQYF
TGTGCCAGCAGCCAAGATGTACAGGGGAGGACAGATACGCAGTATTTT
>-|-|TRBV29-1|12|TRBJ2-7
CSVTLNGYEQYF
TGCAGCGTTACACTCAACGGCTACGAGCAGTACTTC
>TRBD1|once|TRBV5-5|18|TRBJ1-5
CASSRTQRDRVINQPQHF
TGTGCCAGCAGCCGGACCCAGAGGGACAGGGTCATCAATCAGCCCCAGCATTTT
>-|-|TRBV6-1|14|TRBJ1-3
CASSEAAGGNTIYF
TGTGCCAGCAGTGAGGCAGCAGGAGGAAACACCATATATTTT
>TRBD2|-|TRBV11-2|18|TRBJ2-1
CASSLLYGRDLLYNEQFF
TGTGCCAGCAGCTTACTGTACGGGAGGGATTTACTATACAATGAGCAGTTCTTC
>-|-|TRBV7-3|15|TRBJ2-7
CASSLMEASSYEQYF
TGTGCCAGCAGCTTAATGGAGGCTAGCTCCTACGAGCAGTACTTC
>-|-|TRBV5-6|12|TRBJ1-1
CASSWGVTEAFF
TGTGCCAGCAGCTGGGGAGTCACTGAAGCTTTCTTT
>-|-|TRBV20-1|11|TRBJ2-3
CSGRNPDTQYF
TGCAGTGGCCGGAATCCAGATACGCAGTATTTT
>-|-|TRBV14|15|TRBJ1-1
CASSKRTGMNTEAFF
TGTGCCAGCAGCAAAAGGACGGGGATGAACACTGAAGCTTTCTTT
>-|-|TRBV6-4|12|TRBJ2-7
CASSDSAYEQYF
TGTGCCAGCAGTGACAGCGCCTACGAGCAGTACTTC
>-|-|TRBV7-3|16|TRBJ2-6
CASSLKSRSGANVLTF
TGTGCCAGCAGCTTAAAGAGCCGCTCTGGGGCCAACGTCCTGACTTTC
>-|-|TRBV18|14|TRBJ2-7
CASSRAPLTYEQYF
TGTGCCAGCTCACGAGCCCCCTTGACCTACGAGCAGTACTTC
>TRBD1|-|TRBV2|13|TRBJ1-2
CASRDRAKEGYTF
TGTGCCAGCCGGGACAGGGCCAAAGAAGGCTACACCTTC
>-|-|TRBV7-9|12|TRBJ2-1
CASSLSWNEQFF
TGTGCCAGCAGCTTATCGTGGAATGAGCAGTTCTTC
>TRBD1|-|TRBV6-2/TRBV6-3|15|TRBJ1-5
CASSGGQGESQPQHF
TGTGCCAGCAGTGGGGGACAGGGAGAGAGTCAGCCCCAGCATTTT
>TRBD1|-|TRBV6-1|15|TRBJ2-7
CASSESGQGFYEQYF
TGTGCCAGCAGTGAATCTGGACAGGGGTTCTACGAGCAGTACTTC
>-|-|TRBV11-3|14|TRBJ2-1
CASALSSFDNEQFF
TGTGCCAGCGCACTCAGTAGTTTCGACAATGAGCAGTTCTTC